The 2 T cell receptor beta chains below were found in one sample sequenced in a study of shared clonotypes between healthy human individuals. Profiled with immunoSEQ multiplex PCR; TCRdb holds only in-frame clones, not every one. There are 2 million to 2.5 million clones in the sample; 90% to 96% occur only once, and roughly 0.13% lies in the top ten. The sequenced material came from naive CD4+ T cells sorted from blood. This sample's subset: CD45RA+ positively selected. The origin of the receptors is a man in his late teens or twenties in good health.

The chain couples TRBV12-2 to TRBJ1-6. TRBV12-2 is a pseudogene locus. The CDR3 runs 15 residues. The CDR3 here is CASRIFDGYNSPLHF. The CDR3 nucleotides read TGTGCAAGTCGTATTTTCGACGGGTATAATTCACCCCTCCACTTT.

The chain employs TRBV9 and TRBJ2-1; D might be TRBD2 (5 bases). The germline CDR1 and CDR2 sequences are SGDLS and YYNGEE. This CDR3 comprises 16 residues. V lost 0 bases to trimming and J lost 2 bases, with 12 bases between them. CDR3 DNA: TGTGCCAGCAGCGTAGCGTATGTGGGAGCCTACAATGAGCAGTTCTTC. Translating it yields CASSVAYVGAYNEQFF.